Below are 5 T cell receptor beta chains sequenced from a single sample in a study of T-cell memory formation after mild COVID-19. TCRdb used MiXCR to reprocess the 5' RACE reads, holding one entry per CDR3 protein. Here the sample spans 550,000 to 650,000 distinct CDR3 sequences, 15% to 20% being singletons. Sequenced material: PBMCs or a T cell subset sorted from them (not recorded which). The receptors originated from an adult woman who had mild COVID-19 (a few samples of this study predate the infection). Cell type and time point are not known.

The gene calls are TRBV19 and TRBJ1-5, with 7 bases aligning to TRBD1. The germline V gene encodes CDR1 LNHDA and CDR2 SQIVND (reference sequence). Trimming at V came to 4 bases and at J to 5 bases, leaving 5 bases not matched to a gene. The CDR3 is 14 residues long. The CDR3 here is CASSTDRVDQPQHF. Here the CDR3 DNA reads TGTGCCAGTAGTACAGACAGGGTCGATCAGCCCCAGCATTTT.

V is TRBV5-1 and J is TRBJ1-1, with D maybe TRBD1 (5 bases). V lost 1 base, J lost 6 bases, and 13 bases lay in between. Germline CDR1 reads SGHRS; CDR2 reads YFSETQ. The CDR3 is made up of 14 amino acids. CDR3 in DNA: TGCGCCAGCAGCTTGTGGGGGGAGGCGTCTGAAGCTTTCTTT. It codes for CASSLWGEASEAFF.

This clonotype was counted between two and nine times. V gene TRBV7-6 combines with J gene TRBJ2-1; D is undetermined. Germline CDR1 reads SGHVS; CDR2 reads FNYEAQ. Trimming took off 5 bases at V and 4 bases at J, with 15 bases between the two ends. There are 15 residues in the CDR3. The DNA for the CDR3 is TGTGCCAGCAGCGAGAGACTCTCTGCTTACAATGAGCAGTTCTTC. Protein: CASSERLSAYNEQFF. Combining the CDR3 with reference TRBV7-6 and TRBJ2-1 gives the whole variable domain GAGVSQSPRYKVTKRGQDVALRCDPISGHVSLYWYRQALGQGPEFLTYFNYEAQQDKSGLPNDRFSAERPEGSISTLTIQRTEQRDSAMYRCASSERLSAYNEQFFGPGTRLTVL.

This clonotype was counted only a few times. The gene calls are TRBV11-3 and TRBJ2-3; D perhaps matches TRBD2 (6 bases). The V end was cut by 7 bases, the J end by 3 bases, with 17 bases between. The length of the CDR3 is 15 residues. Germline assignment: CDR1 SGHNT and CDR2 YENEEA. In nucleotides, the CDR3 is TGTGCCAGCAAGACGGGCGGGACTGGTACAGATACGCAGTATTTT. Translating gives CASKTGGTGTDTQYF. The variable domain in full, completed from reference TRBV11-3 and TRBJ2-3, reads EAGVVQSPRYKIIEKKQPVAFWCNPISGHNTLYWYLQNLGQGPELLIRYENEEAVDDSQLPKDRFSAERLKGVDSTLKIQPAELGDSAVYLCASKTGGTGTDTQYFGPGTRLTVL.

This chain links TRBV24-1 with TRBJ1-1; TRBD1 matches 8 bases. The CDR3 runs to 14 residues. Germline assignment: CDR1 KGHDR and CDR2 SFDVKD. Trimming cost V 6 bases and J 7 bases; bases outside gene matches: 9. CDR3 region: CATSHPTGGLEAFF. CDR3 coding DNA: TGTGCCACCAGTCATCCTACAGGGGGACTTGAAGCTTTCTTT.